The rows below give T cell receptor beta chains drawn from one sample of a study of cytomegalovirus exposure and HLA in healthy donors. TCRdb keeps only in-frame clones here, not all; method: immunoSEQ multiplex PCR. Seen here are approximately 300,000 clones, about nine tenths observed once, and the top ten hold around 0.84%. The specimen sequenced was PBMCs. The receptors here all came from a woman aged 18-35 years in good health and CMV-seronegative. Each CDR3 is given with its conserved first and last residue. The order of the fields is D gene, J gene, clone size, V gene, CDR3 protein, CDR3 DNA. A D gene is named only where the DNA matches it firmly. Not every row has a clone size; where given, it reads once, few, many or a size class.

. TRBJ2-7 . TRBV27 CASSPDQVPIQDYEQYF TGTGCCAGCAGTCCAGACCAGGTTCCCATACAAGATTACGAGCAGTACTTC
TRBD2 TRBJ2-2 . TRBV4-1 CASSQVSGRWAGELFF TGCGCCAGCAGCCAAGTCAGCGGGAGGTGGGCCGGGGAGCTGTTTTTT
. TRBJ2-3 . TRBV4-3 CASSQVGTDTQYF TGCGCCAGCAGCCAAGTCGGCACAGATACGCAGTATTTT
TRBD1 TRBJ1-1 . TRBV7-9 CASSLGGTVPDTEAFF TGTGCCAGCAGCTTAGGGGGGACAGTACCGGACACTGAAGCTTTCTTT
TRBD1 TRBJ1-5 . TRBV15 CATSSPAETGLNQPQHF TGTGCCACCAGCAGTCCGGCGGAGACAGGGCTCAATCAGCCCCAGCATTTT
TRBD1 TRBJ1-5 . TRBV7-2 CASTTGDRNQPQHF TGTGCCAGCACGACAGGGGATAGGAATCAGCCCCAGCATTTT
TRBD1 TRBJ1-2 . TRBV5-4 CASSDIGTGDAF TGTGCCAGCAGCGACATCGGGACAGGTGATGCCTTC
. TRBJ2-5 . TRBV29-1 CSGYGGQETQYF TGCAGTGGATACGGCGGACAAGAGACCCAGTACTTC
. TRBJ1-5 once TRBV27 CASSLTGLLNQPQHF TGTGCCAGCAGTTTAACGGGATTACTTAATCAGCCCCAGCATTTT
. TRBJ2-5 . TRBV2 CASTNLQGETQYF TGTGCCAGCACCAATTTGCAGGGGGAGACCCAGTACTTC
TRBD1 TRBJ1-5 . TRBV5-1 CASSPAGQESPQHF TGCGCCAGCAGCCCGGCGGGACAGGAGTCCCCCCAGCATTTT
TRBD2 TRBJ2-7 few TRBV6-6 CASSYAASGSYEQYF TGTGCCAGCAGTTACGCGGCTAGCGGGAGCTACGAGCAGTACTTC
TRBD2 TRBJ2-2 few TRBV29-1 CSVEEREAGELFF TGCAGCGTTGAGGAGCGGGAGGCCGGGGAGCTGTTTTTT
. TRBJ2-1 . TRBV28 CASSFENEQFF TGTGCCAGCAGTTTTGAGAATGAGCAGTTCTTC
. TRBJ2-7 few TRBV2 CASSPSRVPYEQYF TGTGCCAGCAGTCCCTCCCGGGTCCCATACGAGCAGTACTTC
. TRBJ1-2 . TRBV2 CASSRVEGGYTF TGTGCCAGCAGTAGGGTCGAGGGTGGCTACACCTTC
. TRBJ2-1 . TRBV6-1 CASSGLRLEYNEQFF TGTGCCAGCAGTGGGTTAAGACTGGAGTACAATGAGCAGTTCTTC
. TRBJ1-2 . TRBV5-4 CASSPGTSGGYGYTF TGTGCCAGCAGCCCTGGTACCTCGGGGGGCTATGGCTACACCTTC
. TRBJ1-2 . TRBV28 CASSLGPGDLGYGYTF TGTGCCAGCAGTTTAGGCCCCGGCGACTTGGGCTATGGCTACACCTTC
. TRBJ2-7 . TRBV11-2 CASSLAGVGYEQYF TGTGCCAGCAGCTTAGCGGGAGTTGGCTACGAGCAGTACTTC
. TRBJ1-4 . TRBV4-2 CASSQDRGGEKLFF TGTGCCAGCAGCCAAGACAGGGGCGGTGAAAAACTGTTTTTT
. TRBJ2-1 . TRBV4-3 CASSQDRVDTSYNEQFF TGCGCCAGCAGCCAAGATCGGGTAGATACTTCCTACAATGAGCAGTTCTTC
TRBD2 TRBJ2-7 many TRBV7-2 CASSLPSGTYEQYF TGTGCCAGCAGCTTGCCTAGCGGGACTTACGAGCAGTACTTC
TRBD1 TRBJ1-5 few TRBV19 CASSIEDRANQPQHF TGTGCCAGTAGTATAGAGGACAGGGCTAATCAGCCCCAGCATTTT
TRBD1 TRBJ2-2 . TRBV23-1 CASSPGTDYTGELFF TGCGCCAGCAGTCCCGGGACAGACTACACCGGGGAGCTGTTTTTT
. TRBJ2-1 . TRBV7-2 CASSAVGSGQREQFF TGTGCCAGCAGCGCCGTTGGGAGCGGGCAACGGGAGCAGTTCTTC
. TRBJ1-4 . TRBV5-6 CASSPVGPNEKLFF TGTGCCAGCAGCCCGGTTGGTCCTAATGAAAAACTGTTTTTT
TRBD1 TRBJ1-1 . TRBV7-9 CASSLQGQGFFVDEAFF TGTGCCAGCAGCCTCCAGGGACAGGGTTTTTTTGTGGATGAAGCTTTCTTT
TRBD1 TRBJ2-7 once TRBV6-5 CASSYSLGQRYYEQYF TGTGCCAGCAGTTACTCTTTGGGACAGAGGTACTACGAGCAGTACTTC
TRBD2 TRBJ2-2 . TRBV13 CASSYPGREAGELFF TGTGCCAGCAGCTACCCAGGGAGGGAGGCCGGGGAGCTGTTTTTT
. TRBJ2-2 . TRBV6-5 CASSRTPDNTGELFF TGTGCCAGCAGCCGGACTCCAGATAACACCGGGGAGCTGTTTTTT
. TRBJ2-4 . TRBV28 CASSFQGGYIQYF TGTGCCAGCAGTTTTCAGGGTGGGTACATTCAGTACTTC
TRBD1 TRBJ1-5 . TRBV11-1 CASSPGTGGNQPQHF TGTGCCAGCAGCCCCGGGACAGGGGGCAATCAGCCCCAGCATTTT
. TRBJ1-1 . TRBV6-5 CASRTENTEAFF TGTGCCAGCCGTACAGAGAACACTGAAGCTTTCTTT
. TRBJ1-5 . TRBV4-3 CASSQDLVGRQPQHF TGCGCCAGCAGCCAAGATTTAGTGGGGCGTCAGCCCCAGCATTTT
TRBD2 TRBJ2-1 . TRBV27 CASRKPGLAGDEGKNEQFF TGTGCCAGCAGGAAGCCGGGACTAGCGGGAGACGAGGGTAAGAATGAGCAGTTCTTC
TRBD1 TRBJ2-2 once TRBV5-6 CASSFGQGHLVSFTGELFF TGTGCCAGCAGCTTTGGACAGGGCCACCTTGTATCGTTCACCGGGGAGCTGTTTTTT
TRBD2 TRBJ2-5 . TRBV7-2 CASSLREGETQYF TGTGCCAGCAGCTTACGGGAGGGGGAGACCCAGTACTTC
. TRBJ2-7 . TRBV27 CASSSQLGGTYEQYF TGTGCCAGCAGTTCCCAATTGGGGGGAACCTACGAGCAGTACTTC
TRBD2 TRBJ2-2 . TRBV2 CASRVLAGGTGELFF TGTGCCAGCAGAGTACTAGCGGGAGGGACTGGGGAGCTGTTTTTT
TRBD2 TRBJ2-5 . TRBV4-2 CASSQGELAVYETQYF TGTGCCAGCAGCCAAGGGGAGCTAGCGGTATACGAGACCCAGTACTTC
TRBD2 TRBJ2-5 . TRBV27 CASSPPGLGETQYF TGTGCCAGCAGCCCCCCGGGACTAGGGGAGACCCAGTACTTC
TRBD2 TRBJ2-1 . TRBV9 CASSVGSSGSYNEQFF TGTGCCAGCAGCGTAGGGTCCAGCGGGAGTTACAATGAGCAGTTCTTC
. TRBJ1-2 few TRBV25-1 CASSEGDYTF TGTGCCAGCAGTGAGGGAGACTACACCTTC
. TRBJ1-1 . TRBV2 CANGGAGNTEAFF TGTGCCAACGGAGGGGCCGGAAACACTGAAGCTTTCTTT
. TRBJ2-5 many TRBV5-1 CASSLTGTYQETQYF TGCGCCAGCAGCTTGACAGGCACGTACCAAGAGACCCAGTACTTC
TRBD2 TRBJ2-1 . TRBV4-1 CASSLGLGTFNEQFF TGCGCCAGCAGCCTGGGACTAGGAACTTTCAATGAGCAGTTCTTC
TRBD2 TRBJ2-2 few TRBV6-4 CASSEEAGGTGELFF TGTGCCAGCAGTGAGGAGGCGGGAGGGACCGGGGAGCTGTTTTTT
. TRBJ2-7 . TRBV9 CASSVDAYSYEQYF TGTGCCAGCAGCGTAGATGCGTACTCCTACGAGCAGTACTTC
. TRBJ1-1 . TRBV4-2 CASSQPGPTEAFF TGTGCCAGCAGCCAACCAGGGCCCACTGAAGCTTTCTTT
. TRBJ2-7 . TRBV18 CASSETGGRTYEQYF TGTGCCAGCTCAGAGACGGGGGGCCGTACCTACGAGCAGTACTTC
. TRBJ2-7 . TRBV4-2 CASSHQTDSYEQYF TGTGCCAGCAGCCATCAAACTGATTCCTACGAGCAGTACTTC
TRBD1 TRBJ2-3 . TRBV7-8 CASSPDRWSSTDTQYF TGTGCCAGCAGCCCGGACAGGTGGAGTAGCACAGATACGCAGTATTTT
. TRBJ1-2 . TRBV27 CASSLKQAAGGYTF TGTGCCAGCAGTTTGAAACAGGCCGCTGGTGGCTACACCTTC
TRBD1 TRBJ2-4 once TRBV7-9 CASSPDRVGKNIQYF TGTGCCAGCAGCCCTGACAGGGTGGGGAAAAACATTCAGTACTTC
TRBD1 TRBJ1-3 . TRBV2 CASLGQGELGAGNTIYF TGTGCCAGCCTTGGACAGGGGGAATTGGGAGCTGGAAACACCATATATTTT
. TRBJ1-5 . TRBV4-1 CASSPLPGRGPNQPQHF TGCGCCAGCAGCCCCCTCCCGGGGCGGGGCCCGAATCAGCCCCAGCATTTT
. TRBJ1-2 . TRBV29-1 CSVEAVAYYGYTF TGCAGCGTTGAGGCCGTAGCCTACTATGGCTACACCTTC
TRBD1 TRBJ2-1 . TRBV9 CASSARGGTGGNEQFF TGTGCCAGCAGCGCGAGAGGGGGGACAGGGGGCAATGAGCAGTTCTTC
. TRBJ1-1 . TRBV2 CASSAEGHTEAFF TGTGCCAGCAGTGCGGAGGGGCACACTGAAGCTTTCTTT